The rows below give T cell receptor beta chains drawn from one sample of a study of ipilimumab plus nivolumab after autologous stem cell transplantation. The data were produced by immunoSEQ multiplex PCR, yet TCRdb's version contains in-frame clones alone and is incomplete. The sample comprises more than 13,000 clones, 65% to 85% of which are singletons, and 8.5% to 12% rests with the top ten. Sequencing was performed on PBMCs, taken in a trial of ipilimumab plus nivolumab as post-transplant consolidation. The receptors stem from a male donor with primary mediastinal lymphoma. Both conserved end residues are part of each CDR3. D genes are given only for firm matches. Rows give clone size only sometimes, using once, few, many, or a class for an expanded clone.

d_call,j_call,v_call,clone_size,cdr3_nt,cdr3_aa
TRBD2,TRBJ2-2,TRBV7-6,-,TGTGCCAGCAGCTTCCCGGCGGGGGGGGCCACCGGGGAGCTGTTTTTT,CASSFPAGGATGELFF
-,TRBJ2-2,TRBV27,once,TGTGCCAGCAGTTTACGGCAGAACACCGGGGAGCTGTTTTTT,CASSLRQNTGELFF
-,TRBJ1-2,TRBV28,-,TGTGCCAGCAGGGACTCGACTCCGCCTTATGGCTACACCTTC,CASRDSTPPYGYTF
-,TRBJ1-3,TRBV10-3,-,TGTGCCATCAGTGAGTTCGTTGGTAGAAACACCATATATTTT,CAISEFVGRNTIYF
-,TRBJ1-2,TRBV10-3,few,TGTGCCATCAGTGAGAACTATGGCTACACCTTC,CAISENYGYTF
-,TRBJ1-1,TRBV11-3,-,TGTGCCAGCAGCTCCGGGAGGGGCACTGAAGCTTTCTTT,CASSSGRGTEAFF
TRBD1,TRBJ1-5,TRBV19,-,TGTGCCAGTAGTACGGGACAGGGGCCTCTCAATCAGCCCCAGCATTTT,CASSTGQGPLNQPQHF
-,TRBJ1-1,TRBV6-1,large,TGTGCCAGCAGTGAACAGGGTACCATGAACACTGAAGCTTTCTTT,CASSEQGTMNTEAFF
-,TRBJ2-7,TRBV6-5,once,TGTGCCAGCAGCAGAACTAGTACCTCCTACGAGCAGTACTTC,CASSRTSTSYEQYF
TRBD1,TRBJ1-5,TRBV7-2,-,TGTGCCAGCAGCATACAGGGGGCAGGCAATCAGCCCCAGCATTTT,CASSIQGAGNQPQHF
-,TRBJ2-7,TRBV7-6,once,TGTGCCAGCAGCCCTACCGGGACCCCACGGATCACGACCTACGAGCAGTACTTC,CASSPTGTPRITTYEQYF
-,TRBJ2-1,TRBV2,medium-sized,TGTGCCAGCAAAGGGGGGAGTAGCTCCTACAATGAGCAGTTCTTC,CASKGGSSSYNEQFF
-,TRBJ2-7,TRBV10-1,once,TGCGCCAGCAGTAGTAGCCTCAGGGGCGAGCAGTACTTC,CASSSSLRGEQYF
-,TRBJ2-7,TRBV5-6,-,TGTGCCAGCAGCTCTGACAGCTCCTACGAGCAGTACTTC,CASSSDSSYEQYF
TRBD1,TRBJ2-7,TRBV28,-,TGTGCCAGCAGCGACGGACAGGGCAGAAACTACGAGCAGTACTTC,CASSDGQGRNYEQYF
-,TRBJ2-7,TRBV5-4,-,TGTGCCAGCAGCTCAGGAGGGGGGTCCTACGAGCAGTACTTC,CASSSGGGSYEQYF
TRBD1,TRBJ2-5,TRBV15,-,TGTGCCACCAGTACACGGACAGGGGAGGAGACCCAGTACTTC,CATSTRTGEETQYF
TRBD1,TRBJ1-1,TRBV5-6,-,TGTGCCAGCAGCTTGACAGGGGGGAACACTGAAGCTTTCTTT,CASSLTGGNTEAFF
TRBD1,TRBJ2-5,TRBV4-1,-,TGCGCCAGCAGCCAGCACGGGACAGGGGTAGAGACCCAGTACTTC,CASSQHGTGVETQYF
TRBD2,TRBJ2-2,TRBV6-5,-,TGTGCCAGCAGTTTAGCGGGGGTCCACGGGGAGCTGTTTTTT,CASSLAGVHGELFF
-,TRBJ2-7,TRBV27,-,TGTGCCAGCAGTCGCTACAGGGTCCTTGTTTACGAGCAGTACTTC,CASSRYRVLVYEQYF
TRBD1,TRBJ2-7,TRBV11-2,-,TGTGCCAGCAGCCCGGACAGGGCAAGCTCCTACGAGCAGTACTTC,CASSPDRASSYEQYF
TRBD1,TRBJ1-2,TRBV4-1,-,TGCGCCAGCAGCCAGGGGACAGGGGTGAACTATGGCTACACCTTC,CASSQGTGVNYGYTF
TRBD1,TRBJ2-7,TRBV28,few,TGTGCCAGCAGGACGGGACAGGGTTTTTTAGTAGGGGACTTC,CASRTGQGFLVGDF
-,TRBJ2-1,TRBV9,few,TGTGCCAGCAGCGTACGGGGTAGGAATGAGCAGTTCTTC,CASSVRGRNEQFF
-,TRBJ1-2,TRBV18,few,TGTGCCAGCTCCCCCGACGGAACAACGGGCTACACCTTC,CASSPDGTTGYTF
TRBD1,TRBJ1-2,TRBV18,-,TGTGCCAGTTCCTCGGCCGGGACAGAAGTCTATGGCTACACCTTC,CASSSAGTEVYGYTF
-,TRBJ2-7,TRBV14,-,TGTGCCAGCAGCCAAGGAATTGGCAGGGGAGGGTACGAGCAGTACTTC,CASSQGIGRGGYEQYF
TRBD1,TRBJ2-5,TRBV2,-,TGTGCCAGCAAATCGGACAGGGCGCAAGAGACCCAGTACTTC,CASKSDRAQETQYF
TRBD1,TRBJ2-1,TRBV11-2,-,TGTGCCAGCAGTTTTGACAGGGGAGATGAGCAGTTCTTC,CASSFDRGDEQFF
TRBD2,TRBJ2-3,TRBV5-1,few,TGCGCCAGCCGGGGGCTAGCGGGGGGGCAAGATACGCAGTATTTT,CASRGLAGGQDTQYF
TRBD1,TRBJ1-1,TRBV29-1,-,TGCAGCGTCCCGGACAGGGCCGGGTCTGAAGCTTTCTTT,CSVPDRAGSEAFF
-,TRBJ1-1,TRBV15,-,TGTGCCACCAGCAGAGATTCGCCGCGGACGGCAGCGGGGGACACTGAAGCTTTCTTT,CATSRDSPRTAAGDTEAFF
-,TRBJ2-3,TRBV6-1,-,TGTGCCAGCAGTGGAGCTGTACAGGCATTCGCTAGCACAGATACGCAGTATTTT,CASSGAVQAFASTDTQYF
-,TRBJ1-1,TRBV19,-,TGTGCCAGTAGTATAGGAGCGGGTGGCGGGCTGAACACTGAAGCTTTCTTT,CASSIGAGGGLNTEAFF
-,TRBJ1-2,TRBV5-1,-,TGCGCCAGCAGCTTGGACGGGGGAGCCTATGGCTACACCTTC,CASSLDGGAYGYTF
-,TRBJ2-7,TRBV28,-,TGTGCCACCCGGGCCCCCCGGGCGCCCTACGAGCAGTACTTC,CATRAPRAPYEQYF
-,TRBJ2-5,TRBV7-9,few,TGTGCCAGCAGCTTAGTCCTACTAGGATGGCAAGAGACCCAGTACTTC,CASSLVLLGWQETQYF
TRBD1,TRBJ2-1,TRBV27,-,TGTGCCAGCAGTCCCTACCCGGCCGGGACAGGAGGGAATGAGCAGTTCTTC,CASSPYPAGTGGNEQFF
-,TRBJ2-7,TRBV4-1,-,TGCGCCAGCAGCCAAGATGTAGTAGGCCTAGCTACCAGAGATCGCTACGAGCAGTACTTC,CASSQDVVGLATRDRYEQYF
TRBD1,TRBJ2-3,TRBV6-5,-,TGTGCCAGCAGTGAAGGACAGGGCCCAGATACGCAGTATTTT,CASSEGQGPDTQYF
-,TRBJ2-5,TRBV5-1,medium-sized,TGCGCCAGCAGCCTCGGACTTGCACAAGAGACCCAGTACTTC,CASSLGLAQETQYF
-,TRBJ2-7,TRBV6-1,-,TGTGCCAGCAGTGATTTTCAGGGGGGGACTGTCTACGAGCAGTACTTC,CASSDFQGGTVYEQYF
-,TRBJ2-1,TRBV29-1,-,TGCAGCGTTTATGAGGGCTACAATGAGCAGTTCTTC,CSVYEGYNEQFF
TRBD2,TRBJ2-3,TRBV4-2,-,TGTGCCAGCAGCCCTAGACTAGCGGCCACCACAGATACGCAGTATTTT,CASSPRLAATTDTQYF